This TCR beta chain was retrieved from a study of cytomegalovirus exposure and HLA in healthy donors. Study observations and caveats: A prior analysis recorded that most TCR beta V segments were productive about 87% or about 30% of the time.

The study ran its PCR with 60 Vbeta and 13 Jbeta primers. The assay was immunoSEQ multiplex PCR, and TCRdb's table has in-frame clones only and misses some. The data contain 150,000 to 200,000 clones, roughly four fifths of them singletons. The V gene lost 6 bases and the J gene lost 4 bases, with 12 bases spanning the gap. The CDR3 consists of 14 residues. The germline V gene has CDR1 ENHRY and CDR2 SYGVKD. A remark on this clone: Its target is not known.

This TCR came from a female donor in good health and CMV-seronegative. The rearrangement uses TRBV10-3 and TRBJ1-4; D remains unclear. Sequencing was performed on PBMCs. CDR3 loop: CAIREDLINEKLFF. Written as DNA, the CDR3 is TGTGCCATCAGGGAGGACTTAATTAATGAAAAACTGTTTTTT.